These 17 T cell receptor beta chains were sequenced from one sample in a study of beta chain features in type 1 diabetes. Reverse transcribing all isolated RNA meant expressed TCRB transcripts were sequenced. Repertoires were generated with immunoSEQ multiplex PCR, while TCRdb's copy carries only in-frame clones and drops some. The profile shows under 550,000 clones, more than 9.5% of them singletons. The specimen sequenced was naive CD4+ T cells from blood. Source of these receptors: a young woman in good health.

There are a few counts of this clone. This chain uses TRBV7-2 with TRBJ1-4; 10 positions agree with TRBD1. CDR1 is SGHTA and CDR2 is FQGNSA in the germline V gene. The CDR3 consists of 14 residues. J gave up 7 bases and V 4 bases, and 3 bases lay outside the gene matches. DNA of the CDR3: TGTGCCAGCAGCTCCCGGGACAGGGGTGAAAAACTGTTTTTT. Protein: CASSSRDRGEKLFF.

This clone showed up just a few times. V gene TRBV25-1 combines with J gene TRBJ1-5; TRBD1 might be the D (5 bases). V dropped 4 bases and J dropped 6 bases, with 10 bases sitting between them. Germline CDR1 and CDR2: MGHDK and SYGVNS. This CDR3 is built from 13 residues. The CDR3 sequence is CASSAPGTQPQHF. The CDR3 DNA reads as TGTGCCAGCAGTGCCCCAGGGACTCAGCCCCAGCATTTT.

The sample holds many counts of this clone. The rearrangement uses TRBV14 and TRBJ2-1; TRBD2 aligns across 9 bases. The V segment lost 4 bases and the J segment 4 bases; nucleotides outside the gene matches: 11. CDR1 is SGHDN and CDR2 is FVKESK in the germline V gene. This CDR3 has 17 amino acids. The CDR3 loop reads CASSPAIGGRAYNEQFF. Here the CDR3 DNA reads TGTGCCAGCAGCCCTGCTATCGGCGGGAGGGCTTACAATGAGCAGTTCTTC.

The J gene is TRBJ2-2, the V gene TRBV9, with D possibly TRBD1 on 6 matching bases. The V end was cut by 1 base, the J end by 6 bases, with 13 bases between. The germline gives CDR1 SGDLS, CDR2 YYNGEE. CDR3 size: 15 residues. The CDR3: CASSVNSGVSGELFF. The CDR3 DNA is TGTGCCAGCAGCGTAAATTCAGGGGTCTCCGGGGAGCTGTTTTTT.

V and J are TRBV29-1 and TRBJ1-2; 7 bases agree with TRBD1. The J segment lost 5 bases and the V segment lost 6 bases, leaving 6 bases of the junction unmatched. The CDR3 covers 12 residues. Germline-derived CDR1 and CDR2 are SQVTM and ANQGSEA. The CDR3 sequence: CSVGGQSYGYTF. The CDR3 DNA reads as TGCAGCGTGGGGGGACAGTCGTATGGCTACACCTTC.

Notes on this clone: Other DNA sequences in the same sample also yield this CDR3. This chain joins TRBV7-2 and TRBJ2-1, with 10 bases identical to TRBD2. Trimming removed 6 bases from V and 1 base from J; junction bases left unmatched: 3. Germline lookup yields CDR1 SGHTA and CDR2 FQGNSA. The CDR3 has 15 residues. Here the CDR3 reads CASSLLAGSYNEQFF. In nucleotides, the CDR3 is TGTGCCAGCAGTTTACTAGCGGGGTCCTACAATGAGCAGTTCTTC.

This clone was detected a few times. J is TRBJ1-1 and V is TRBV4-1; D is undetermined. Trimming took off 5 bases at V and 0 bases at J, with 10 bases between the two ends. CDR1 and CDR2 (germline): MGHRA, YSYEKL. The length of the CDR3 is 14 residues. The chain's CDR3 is CASSTRTVNTEAFF. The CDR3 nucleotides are TGCGCCAGCAGCACCAGGACGGTGAACACTGAAGCTTTCTTT.

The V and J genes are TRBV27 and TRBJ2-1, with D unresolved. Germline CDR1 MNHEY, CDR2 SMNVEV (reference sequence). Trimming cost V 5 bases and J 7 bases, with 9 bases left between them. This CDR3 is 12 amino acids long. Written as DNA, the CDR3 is TGTGCCAGCAGTAAGACCGGGAATGAGCAGTTCTTC. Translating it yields CASSKTGNEQFF.

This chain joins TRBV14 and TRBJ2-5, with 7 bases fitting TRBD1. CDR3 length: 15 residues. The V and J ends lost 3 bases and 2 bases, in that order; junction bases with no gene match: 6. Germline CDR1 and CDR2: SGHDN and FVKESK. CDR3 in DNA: TGTGCCAGCAGCCACGGGGACAGCGATCAAGAGACCCAGTACTTC. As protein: CASSHGDSDQETQYF.

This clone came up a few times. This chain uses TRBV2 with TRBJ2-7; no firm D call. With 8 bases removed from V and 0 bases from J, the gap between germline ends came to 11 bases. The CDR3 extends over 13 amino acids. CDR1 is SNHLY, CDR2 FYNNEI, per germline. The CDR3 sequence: CASEAVGSYEQYF. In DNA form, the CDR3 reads TGTGCCAGCGAGGCAGTGGGCTCCTACGAGCAGTACTTC.

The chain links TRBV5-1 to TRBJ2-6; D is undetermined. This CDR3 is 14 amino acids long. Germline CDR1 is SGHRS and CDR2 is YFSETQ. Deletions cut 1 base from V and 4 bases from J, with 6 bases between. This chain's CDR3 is CASSLSVGANVLTF. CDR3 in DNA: TGCGCCAGCAGCTTGTCTGTCGGGGCCAACGTCCTGACTTTC.

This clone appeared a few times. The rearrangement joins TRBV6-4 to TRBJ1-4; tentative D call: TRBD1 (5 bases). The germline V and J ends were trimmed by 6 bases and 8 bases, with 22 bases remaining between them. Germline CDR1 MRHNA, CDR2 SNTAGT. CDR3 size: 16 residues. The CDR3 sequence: CASSPRGYGASEKLFF. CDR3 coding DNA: TGTGCCAGCAGCCCACGAGGGTACGGGGCGTCCGAAAAACTGTTTTTT.

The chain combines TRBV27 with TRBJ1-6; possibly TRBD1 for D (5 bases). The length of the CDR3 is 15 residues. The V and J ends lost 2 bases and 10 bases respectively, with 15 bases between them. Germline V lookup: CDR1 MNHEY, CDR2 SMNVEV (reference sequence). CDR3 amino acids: CASSLTQVGRSPLHF. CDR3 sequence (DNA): TGTGCCAGCAGTTTAACACAGGTCGGGCGGTCACCCCTCCACTTT.

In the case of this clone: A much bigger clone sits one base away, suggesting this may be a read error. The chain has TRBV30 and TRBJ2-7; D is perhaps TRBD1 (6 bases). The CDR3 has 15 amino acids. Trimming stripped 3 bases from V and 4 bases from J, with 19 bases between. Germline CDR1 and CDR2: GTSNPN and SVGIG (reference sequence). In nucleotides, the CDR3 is TGTGCCTGGAGGCCTTGGGCAGGGGATGCGTACGAGCAGTACTTC. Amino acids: CAWRPWAGDAYEQYF.

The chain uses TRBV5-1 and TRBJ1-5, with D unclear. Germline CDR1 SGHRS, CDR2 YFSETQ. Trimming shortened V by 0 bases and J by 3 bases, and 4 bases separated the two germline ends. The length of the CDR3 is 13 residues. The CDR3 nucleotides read TGCGCCAGCAGCTTGGGGGCCAATCAGCCCCAGCATTTT. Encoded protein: CASSLGANQPQHF.

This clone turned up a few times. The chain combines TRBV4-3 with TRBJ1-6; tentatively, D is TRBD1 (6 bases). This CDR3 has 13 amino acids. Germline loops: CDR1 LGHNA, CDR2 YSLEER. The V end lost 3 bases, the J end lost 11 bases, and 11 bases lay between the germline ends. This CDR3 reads CASSQRQAAPLHF. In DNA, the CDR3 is TGCGCCAGCAGCCAGAGACAGGCGGCACCCCTCCACTTT.

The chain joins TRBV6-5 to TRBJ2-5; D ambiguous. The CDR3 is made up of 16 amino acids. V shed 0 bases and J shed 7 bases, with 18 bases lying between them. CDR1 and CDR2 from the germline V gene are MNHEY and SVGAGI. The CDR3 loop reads CASSYSPSLRIGTQYF. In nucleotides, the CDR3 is TGTGCCAGCAGTTACTCGCCATCCCTTCGGATCGGGACCCAGTACTTC.